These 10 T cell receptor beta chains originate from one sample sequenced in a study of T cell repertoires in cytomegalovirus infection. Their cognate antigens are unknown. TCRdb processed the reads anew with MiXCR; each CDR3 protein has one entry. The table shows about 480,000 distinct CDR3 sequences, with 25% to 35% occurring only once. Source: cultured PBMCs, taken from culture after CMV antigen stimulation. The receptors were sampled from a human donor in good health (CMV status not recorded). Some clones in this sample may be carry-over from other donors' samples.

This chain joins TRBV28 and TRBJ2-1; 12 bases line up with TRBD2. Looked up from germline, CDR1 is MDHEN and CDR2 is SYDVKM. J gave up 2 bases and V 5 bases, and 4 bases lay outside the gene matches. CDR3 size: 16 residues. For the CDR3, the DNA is TGTGCCAGCAGTGGAGGACTAGCGGGGACCTACAATGAGCAGTTCTTC. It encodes CASSGGLAGTYNEQFF.

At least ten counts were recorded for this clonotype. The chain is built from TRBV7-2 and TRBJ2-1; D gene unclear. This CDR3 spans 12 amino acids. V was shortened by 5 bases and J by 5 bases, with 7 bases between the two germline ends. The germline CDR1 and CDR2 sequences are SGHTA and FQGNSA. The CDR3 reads CASSPYNNEQFF. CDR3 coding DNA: TGTGCCAGCAGCCCGTATAACAATGAGCAGTTCTTC.

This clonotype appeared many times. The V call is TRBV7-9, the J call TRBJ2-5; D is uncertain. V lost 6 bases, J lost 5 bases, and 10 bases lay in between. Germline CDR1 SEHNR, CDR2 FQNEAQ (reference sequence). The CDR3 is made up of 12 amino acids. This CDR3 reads CASSHLEETQYF. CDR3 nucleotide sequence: TGTGCCAGCAGTCACTTGGAGGAGACCCAGTACTTC.

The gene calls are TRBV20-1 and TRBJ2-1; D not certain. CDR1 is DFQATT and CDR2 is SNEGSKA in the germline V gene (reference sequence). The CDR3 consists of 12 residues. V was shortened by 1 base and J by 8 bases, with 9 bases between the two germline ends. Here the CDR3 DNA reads TGCAGTGCTAGAGCTGTGGGCGATGAGCAGTTCTTC. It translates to CSARAVGDEQFF.

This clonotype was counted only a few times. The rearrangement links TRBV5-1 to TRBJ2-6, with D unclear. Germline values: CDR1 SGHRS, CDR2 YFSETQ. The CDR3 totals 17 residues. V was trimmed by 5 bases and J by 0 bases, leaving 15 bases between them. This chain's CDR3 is CASRGLKKSSGANVLTF. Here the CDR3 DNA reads TGCGCCAGCAGGGGTTTAAAGAAGAGCTCTGGGGCCAACGTCCTGACTTTC.

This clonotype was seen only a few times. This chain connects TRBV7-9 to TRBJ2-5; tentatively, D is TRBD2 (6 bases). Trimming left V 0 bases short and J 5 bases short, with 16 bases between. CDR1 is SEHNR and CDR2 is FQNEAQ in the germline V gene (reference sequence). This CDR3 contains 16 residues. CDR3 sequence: CASSLAQGLGEETQYF. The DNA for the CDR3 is TGTGCCAGCAGCTTAGCCCAGGGACTCGGGGAGGAGACCCAGTACTTC.

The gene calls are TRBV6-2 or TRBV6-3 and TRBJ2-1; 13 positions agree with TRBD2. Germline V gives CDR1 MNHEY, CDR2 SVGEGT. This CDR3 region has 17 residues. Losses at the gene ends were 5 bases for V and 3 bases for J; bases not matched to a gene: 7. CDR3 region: CASSGTSGRAYYNEQFF. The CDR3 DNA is TGTGCCAGCAGTGGCACTAGCGGGAGGGCATACTACAATGAGCAGTTCTTC.

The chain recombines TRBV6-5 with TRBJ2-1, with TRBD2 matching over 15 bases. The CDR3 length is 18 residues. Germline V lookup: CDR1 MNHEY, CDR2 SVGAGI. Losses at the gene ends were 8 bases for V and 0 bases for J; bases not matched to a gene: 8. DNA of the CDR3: TGTGCCAGCGGGGGACTAGCGGGAGGTACGGGCTCCTACAATGAGCAGTTCTTC. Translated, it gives CASGGLAGGTGSYNEQFF.

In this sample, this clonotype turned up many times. The CDR3 sequence: CASSPDGGNQPQHF. The CDR3, as DNA: TGTGCCAGCAGCCCAGACGGAGGGAATCAGCCCCAGCATTTT. The chain joins TRBV7-2 to TRBJ1-5; D is undetermined. Germline CDR1 reads SGHTA; CDR2 reads FQGNSA. V lost 5 bases and J lost 4, with 12 bases in between. This CDR3 comprises 14 residues.

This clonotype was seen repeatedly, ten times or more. The CDR3 sequence: CASSSLADPDEQYF. CDR3 nucleotides: TGTGCCAGCAGCAGCCTAGCGGACCCCGACGAGCAGTACTTC. This rearrangement joins TRBV7-9 to TRBJ2-7, with 7 positions matching TRBD2. Trimming took 5 bases from V and 5 from J; bases not matched to a gene: 9. There are 14 residues in the CDR3. Per the germline V gene, CDR1 is SEHNR and CDR2 is FQNEAQ (reference sequence).